A single sample is the source of the 3 T cell receptor beta chains below, sequenced in a study of cytomegalovirus exposure and HLA in healthy donors. 13 Jbeta primers and 60 Vbeta primers were used for the PCR. Libraries were prepared by immunoSEQ multiplex PCR; TCRdb keeps only in-frame clonotypes and omits some of them. The sample includes roughly 190,000 clones, about 12% seen only once; the top ten take 7.8%. Sequenced sample: PBMCs. These receptors were collected from a man aged 45-65 years in good health and CMV-seropositive.

This clone was counted only a few times. The V gene is TRBV30, the J gene TRBJ2-5; D is possibly TRBD1 (5 bases). The CDR3 loop spans 13 amino acids. V lost 8 bases to trimming and J lost 5 bases, with 18 bases between them. Germline CDR1 reads GTSNPN; CDR2 reads SVGIG (reference sequence). The DNA of the CDR3 is TGTGCCCGGGCGCAGGGATTTGGGGAGACCCAGTACTTC. Translated, it gives CARAQGFGETQYF.

This clone appeared a few times. This chain's CDR3 is CASSRGLSSYEQYF. The CDR3 nucleotides are TGTGCCAGCAGCCGGGGACTGAGCTCCTACGAGCAGTACTTC. The gene calls are TRBV11-3 and TRBJ2-7; possible D gene TRBD2, 6 bases. Germline values: CDR1 SGHNT, CDR2 YENEEA. This CDR3 has 14 amino acids. V lost 5 bases and J lost 0, with 11 bases in between.

This chain connects TRBV9 to TRBJ1-1; 7 nucleotides agree with TRBD1. J was trimmed by 5 bases and V by 2 bases; bases with no gene match: 6. Germline V lookup: CDR1 SGDLS, CDR2 YYNGEE. This CDR3 has 14 amino acids. The DNA of the CDR3 is TGTGCCAGCAGCGTGAGCCGCAGGGGGACTGAAGCTTTCTTT. Amino acids: CASSVSRRGTEAFF.